These 30 T cell receptor beta chains share one sample of origin, sequenced in a study of blood T cell repertoires in COVID-19. This table comes from immunoSEQ multiplex PCR, and its TCRdb copy is limited to in-frame clones, with some not included. The sample holds 250,000 to 400,000 clones; approximately 87% are singletons and the top ten take less than 3.5%. Source material: peripheral blood. These receptors were obtained from a woman aged 30 to 39 with COVID-19, enrolled during active disease.

This clone was seen just once. This sequence joins TRBV28 and TRBJ2-2; 8 positions match TRBD1. Germline V lookup: CDR1 MDHEN, CDR2 SYDVKM. The CDR3 totals 17 residues. J was trimmed by 3 bases and V by 4 bases; bases with no gene match: 10. In nucleotides, the CDR3 is TGTGCCAGCAGTTCACCCCGGACAGGGTCGGACACCGGGGAGCTGTTTTTT. Amino acid sequence: CASSSPRTGSDTGELFF.

CDR3 in amino acids: CASSPQDDRTYEQYF. The CDR3 region has the DNA TGTGCCAGCTCACCACAGGATGACAGGACCTACGAGCAGTACTTC. The chain employs TRBV18 and TRBJ2-7, with D tentatively TRBD1 (6 bases). CDR1 and CDR2 (germline): KGHSH, LQKENI. The V end lost 1 base, the J end lost 2 bases, and 12 bases lay between the germline ends. This CDR3 comprises 15 residues.

This clone was observed a handful of times. The V and J genes are TRBV7-9 and TRBJ2-3; D ambiguous. The CDR3 spans 12 residues. Per the germline V gene, CDR1 is SEHNR and CDR2 is FQNEAQ (reference sequence). Deletions cut 5 bases from V and 3 bases from J, with 6 bases between. Here the CDR3 DNA reads TGTGCCAGCAGCCAGGTAACAGATACGCAGTATTTT. It translates to CASSQVTDTQYF.

The sample holds one count of this clone. J is TRBJ1-5 and V is TRBV5-5; D is uncertain. From germline, CDR1 is SGHKS and CDR2 YYEKEE (reference sequence). V dropped 4 bases and J dropped 2 bases, with 10 bases sitting between them. This CDR3 has 14 residues. In DNA, the CDR3 is TGTGCCAGCAGCAGAGGCGGTGGCAATCAGCCCCAGCATTTT. Protein product: CASSRGGGNQPQHF.

The chain joins TRBV5-1 to TRBJ2-3; D is possibly TRBD2 (6 bases). V dropped 5 bases and J dropped 3 bases, with 22 bases sitting between them. From germline, CDR1 is SGHRS and CDR2 YFSETQ. The CDR3 consists of 17 residues. CDR3 sequence reads: CASRQFFGGNPTDTQYF. CDR3 bases: TGCGCCAGCAGACAGTTTTTTGGCGGGAATCCGACAGATACGCAGTATTTT.

CDR3 region: CASSPGQRRDYEQYF. The CDR3 DNA follows: TGTGCCAGCAGCCCGGGACAGCGGAGGGACTACGAGCAGTACTTC. The rearrangement links TRBV5-8 to TRBJ2-7, with D possibly being TRBD1 (7 bases). CDR1 and CDR2 (germline): SGHTS, YDEGEE. V gave up 4 bases and J gave up 3 bases, with 17 bases separating them. The CDR3 is 15 residues long.

This chain connects TRBV30 to TRBJ1-2, with 9 bases lining up with TRBD1. The CDR3 totals 14 residues. V lost 3 bases to trimming and J lost 7 bases; unmatched junction nucleotides: 9. Germline CDR1 GTSNPN, CDR2 SVGIG (reference sequence). DNA for the CDR3: TGTGCCTGGAGCGCCACAGGGGGCGCGGGTGGCTACACCTTC. Translation: CAWSATGGAGGYTF.

The chain recombines TRBV7-3 with TRBJ2-5; 9 bases map to TRBD2. V lost 5 bases to trimming and J lost 5 bases; unmatched junction nucleotides: 9. This CDR3 region has 15 residues. Per germline, CDR1 SGHTA and CDR2 FQGTGA. The CDR3 DNA sequence: TGTGCCAGCAGCCCCTTCGGGACTAGCCTGGAGACCCAGTACTTC. Translating it yields CASSPFGTSLETQYF.

V and J are TRBV18 and TRBJ1-2; D is perhaps TRBD1 (5 bases). The CDR3 spans 16 residues. Trimming shortened V by 1 base and J by 5 bases, and 17 bases separated the two germline ends. CDR1 and CDR2 from the germline V gene are KGHSH and LQKENI. The CDR3 sequence is CASSPLSLAGQYGYTF. In nucleotides, the CDR3 is TGTGCCAGCTCACCACTCTCCCTGGCAGGACAATATGGCTACACCTTC.

The chain uses TRBV27 and TRBJ2-1; 12 bases are a match to TRBD2. There are 15 residues in the CDR3. The V and J ends lost 5 bases and 7 bases, in that order; junction bases with no gene match: 6. CDR1 is MNHEY and CDR2 is SMNVEV in the germline V gene (reference sequence). The CDR3 nucleotides are TGTGCCAGCAGTCCGCGACTAGCGGGAGTGAATGAGCAGTTCTTC. This codes for CASSPRLAGVNEQFF.

The chain has TRBV12-5 and TRBJ1-1, with 7 bases that match TRBD1. The CDR3 has 14 residues. V was clipped by 5 bases and J by 2 bases; unmatched bases: 5. The germline V gene encodes CDR1 LGHNT and CDR2 FRNRAP. The CDR3 loop is CASGPGTANTEAFF. CDR3 bases: TGTGCTAGTGGTCCCGGGACAGCTAACACTGAAGCTTTCTTT.

Turning to this clone: This sample includes further DNA sequences coding for the same CDR3. The chain employs TRBV5-6 and TRBJ1-3; a possible D gene is TRBD1 (6 bases). Trimming cost V 2 bases and J 0 bases, with 12 bases left between them. Germline V gives CDR1 SGHDT, CDR2 YYEEEE. CDR3 size: 16 residues. DNA for the CDR3: TGTGCCAGCAGCTTCGGACAGCTCTTCTCTGGAAACACCATATATTTT. It is translated as CASSFGQLFSGNTIYF.

The chain employs TRBV6-6 and TRBJ2-3; unclear D gene. Germline lookup yields CDR1 MNHNY and CDR2 SVGAGI (reference sequence). The V end was cut by 2 bases, the J end by 2 bases, with 5 bases between. The CDR3 consists of 13 residues. In nucleotides, the CDR3 is TGTGCCAGCAGTTACCGGTACACAGATACGCAGTATTTT. This codes for CASSYRYTDTQYF.

The chain combines TRBV10-3 with TRBJ2-1, with 13 bases that match TRBD2. The CDR3 is 17 residues long. The V gene's germline CDR1 is ENHRY and CDR2 SYGVKD. Germline trimming cut 0 bases from V and 9 bases from J; bases unmatched to any gene: 8. The chain's CDR3 is CAISESGGTSGIREQFF. In nucleotides, the CDR3 is TGTGCCATCAGTGAGTCCGGGGGGACTAGCGGGATTCGTGAGCAGTTCTTC.

This sequence joins TRBV7-7 and TRBJ2-1, with 7 bases fitting TRBD1. Per the germline V gene, CDR1 is SSHAT and CDR2 is FNYEAQ (reference sequence). The CDR3 is 18 amino acids. V shed 0 bases, J shed 0 bases, and the junction held 8 bases outside the gene matches. As DNA, the CDR3 is TGTGCCAGCAGCTTAGCCTTGCCGGGACAGAGCTCCTACAATGAGCAGTTCTTC. This codes for CASSLALPGQSSYNEQFF. Complete variable domain (other parts from reference TRBV7-7 and TRBJ2-1): GAGVSQSPRYKVTKRGQDVTLRCDPISSHATLYWYQQALGQGPEFLTYFNYEAQPDKSGLPSDRFSAERPEGSISTLTIQRTEQRDSAMYRCASSLALPGQSSYNEQFFGPGTRLTVL.

The V gene is TRBV3-1 (or the pseudogene TRBV3-2), the J gene TRBJ2-4, with TRBD1 matching 7 bases. Germline-derived CDR1 and CDR2 are LGHDT and YNNKEL (reference sequence). V lost 4 bases, J lost 4 bases, and 7 bases stayed unmatched. The CDR3 spans 15 residues. The CDR3 region is CASSRPSGQKNIQYF. CDR3 bases: TGTGCCAGCAGCCGGCCCTCGGGACAGAAAAACATTCAGTACTTC.

The chain joins TRBV12-5 to TRBJ1-5; 8 positions match TRBD1. Unmatched junction bases numbered 10, after V lost 5 bases and J lost 10 bases. CDR1 is LGHNT and CDR2 is FRNRAP in the germline V gene. This CDR3 is built from 14 residues. As DNA, the CDR3 is TGTGCTAGTGGTCCCCAGGGGGCTCACAGTCCCCAGCATTTT. It is translated as CASGPQGAHSPQHF. The full variable domain, with the rest looked up from reference TRBV12-5 and TRBJ1-5, is DARVTQTPRHKVTEMGQEVTMRCQPILGHNTVFWYRQTMMQGLELLAYFRNRAPLDDSGMPKDRFSAEMPDATLATLKIQPSEPRDSAVYFCASGPQGAHSPQHFGDGTRLSIL.

A single count supports this clone. V gene TRBV2 combines with J gene TRBJ2-5, with D possibly TRBD2 on 5 matching bases. CDR1 is SNHLY, CDR2 FYNNEI, per germline. The CDR3 contains 14 residues. V lost 4 bases and J 2 bases, leaving 11 bases between the germline ends. As DNA, the CDR3 is TGTGCCAGCAGTGTACGGACGGGACAAGAGACCCAGTACTTC. Translated: CASSVRTGQETQYF.

The gene calls are TRBV6-5 and TRBJ2-7, with 10 bases matching TRBD2. V was clipped by 7 bases and J by 4 bases; unmatched bases: 7. This CDR3 spans 14 amino acids. The germline V gene encodes CDR1 MNHEY and CDR2 SVGAGI. CDR3 coding DNA: TGTGCCAGCACTCAACTAGCGGGATTTTACGAGCAGTACTTC. Amino acids: CASTQLAGFYEQYF.

This clone was recorded once. The CDR3, as DNA: TGTGCCAGCAGTTTTGGGCAGCACACAGATACGCAGTATTTT. Its translation is CASSFGQHTDTQYF. V is TRBV28 and J is TRBJ2-3; D call uncertain. There are 14 residues in the CDR3. Germline CDR1 MDHEN, CDR2 SYDVKM. Between the trimmed V and J ends, which lost 3 bases and 2 bases, there was a span of 9 bases.

This clone showed up just a few times. This chain connects TRBV19 to TRBJ1-1; 7 bases match TRBD1. Germline assignment: CDR1 LNHDA and CDR2 SQIVND (reference sequence). The CDR3 totals 14 residues. J gave up 4 bases and V 3 bases, and 5 bases lay outside the gene matches. The CDR3 reads CASSISGQATEAFF. In nucleotides, the CDR3 is TGTGCCAGTAGTATCTCCGGACAGGCCACTGAAGCTTTCTTT.

The J gene is TRBJ2-3, the V gene TRBV5-4; tentative D call: TRBD2 (6 bases). With 4 bases removed from V and 3 bases from J, the gap between germline ends came to 12 bases. This CDR3 has 14 residues. Germline V gene lookup returns CDR1 SGHNT and CDR2 YYREEE (reference sequence). The CDR3 sequence is CASSGGMRTDTQYF. The CDR3 nucleotides read TGTGCCAGCAGCGGCGGGATGCGGACAGATACGCAGTATTTT.

The DNA of the CDR3 is TGCGCCAGCAGCTTGGAGGGACAGGGCGACCAGCCCCAGCATTTT. Translated, it gives CASSLEGQGDQPQHF. V and J are TRBV5-1 and TRBJ1-5, with TRBD1 matching over 9 bases. CDR3 size: 15 residues. V lost 0 bases, J lost 7 bases, and 5 bases stayed unmatched. The germline gives CDR1 SGHRS, CDR2 YFSETQ.

The chain is built from TRBV10-2 and TRBJ1-3; TRBD1 is a possible D gene (5 bases). V was clipped by 8 bases and J by 0 bases, with 8 bases between them. CDR1 is WSHSY, CDR2 SAAADI, per germline. This CDR3 spans 13 amino acids. The CDR3 here is CASGTGSGNTIYF. The CDR3 nucleotides read TGCGCCAGCGGAACAGGCTCTGGAAACACCATATATTTT.

The chain employs TRBV25-1 and TRBJ2-3, with 12 bases lining up with TRBD2. The V and J ends lost 8 bases and 5 bases, in that order; junction bases with no gene match: 8. Germline CDR1 reads MGHDK; CDR2 reads SYGVNS. The CDR3 is 15 amino acids. As DNA, the CDR3 is TGTGCCAGCCGCCTAGCGGGAGGGCCGGAAGATACGCAGTATTTT. Encoded protein: CASRLAGGPEDTQYF. The full variable domain, rest sourced from reference TRBV25-1 and TRBJ2-3, is EADIYQTPRYLVIGTGKKITLECSQTMGHDKMYWYQQDPGMELHLIHYSYGVNSTEKGDLSSESTVSRIRTEHFPLTLESARPSHTSQYLCASRLAGGPEDTQYFGPGTRLTVL.

The chain joins TRBV30 to TRBJ1-5, with a tentative D call TRBD1 (5 bases). The length of the CDR3 is 14 residues. V gave up 2 bases and J gave up 1 base, with 9 bases separating them. Germline CDR1 is GTSNPN and CDR2 is SVGIG (reference sequence). CDR3 nucleotides: TGTGCCTGGAGTCGGGGGATCAGCAATCAGCCCCAGCATTTT. This gives the protein CAWSRGISNQPQHF. The full variable domain, its missing parts supplied by reference TRBV30 and TRBJ1-5, is SQTIHQWPATLVQPVGSPLSLECTVEGTSNPNLYWYRQAAGRGLQLLFYSVGIGQISSEVPQNLSASRPQDRQFILSSKKLLLSDSGFYLCAWSRGISNQPQHFGDGTRLSIL.

The chain links TRBV19 to TRBJ2-3; the match to TRBD2 covers 7 bases. V trimming: 10 bases; J trimming: 5 bases; junction bases outside the gene matches: 27. The CDR3 consists of 19 residues. Looked up from germline, CDR1 is LNHDA and CDR2 is SQIVND (reference sequence). This CDR3 is CATEGRLAAASGQKDTQYF. In nucleotides, the CDR3 is TGTGCCACCGAGGGTAGGCTAGCGGCCGCTTCGGGCCAAAAAGATACGCAGTATTTT.

The chain links TRBV6-5 to TRBJ2-2; 9 positions agree with TRBD1. The V gene end was trimmed by 8 bases and the J gene end by 3 bases; junction bases not matched to a gene: 7. CDR3 length: 15 residues. Germline-derived CDR1 and CDR2 are MNHEY and SVGAGI. DNA for the CDR3: TGTGCCAGCTTTAGGGGACAGGGCTACACCGGGGAGCTGTTTTTT. Its translation: CASFRGQGYTGELFF.

This chain joins TRBV30 and TRBJ2-1, with 9 bases that match TRBD2. V shed 5 bases, J shed 4 bases, and the junction held 6 bases outside the gene matches. The CDR3 covers 14 residues. Germline loops: CDR1 GTSNPN, CDR2 SVGIG (reference sequence). The CDR3 DNA follows: TGTGCCTGGGCTAGCGGGGTCTATTACAATGAGCAGTTCTTC. Its translation is CAWASGVYYNEQFF.

This chain joins TRBV5-1 and TRBJ1-3; TRBD1 is a possible D gene (5 bases). Trimming removed 7 bases at V and 2 bases at J, with 13 bases between. The germline CDR1 and CDR2 sequences are SGHRS and YFSETQ. The CDR3 has 14 amino acids. The CDR3 DNA is TGCGCCAGCGGGAATGGAGGGGCTGGAAACACCATATATTTT. Residues: CASGNGGAGNTIYF.